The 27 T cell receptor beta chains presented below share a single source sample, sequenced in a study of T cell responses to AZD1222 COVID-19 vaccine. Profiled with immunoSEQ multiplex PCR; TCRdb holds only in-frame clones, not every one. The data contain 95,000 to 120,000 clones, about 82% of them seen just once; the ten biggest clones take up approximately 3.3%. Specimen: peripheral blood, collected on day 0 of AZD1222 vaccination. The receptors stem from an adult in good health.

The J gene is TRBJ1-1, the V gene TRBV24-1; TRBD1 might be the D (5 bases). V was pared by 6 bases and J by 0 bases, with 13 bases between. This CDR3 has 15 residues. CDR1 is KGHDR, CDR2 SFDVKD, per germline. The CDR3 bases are TGTGCCACCAGTCGTTCCGGGGACGTGAACACTGAAGCTTTCTTT. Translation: CATSRSGDVNTEAFF.

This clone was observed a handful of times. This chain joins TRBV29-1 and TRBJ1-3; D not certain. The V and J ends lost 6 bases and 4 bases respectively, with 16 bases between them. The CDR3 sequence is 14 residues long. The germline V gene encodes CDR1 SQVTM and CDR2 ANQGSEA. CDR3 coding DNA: TGCAGCGTCGGGCTCGGGGTACGGGGAAACACCATATATTTT. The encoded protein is CSVGLGVRGNTIYF.

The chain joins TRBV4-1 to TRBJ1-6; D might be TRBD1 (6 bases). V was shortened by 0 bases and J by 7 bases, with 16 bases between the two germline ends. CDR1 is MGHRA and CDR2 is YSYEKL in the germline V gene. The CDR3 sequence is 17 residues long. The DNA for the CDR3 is TGCGCCAGCAGCCAAGATCTGGGGGCGCTGGGAAATTCACCCCTCCACTTT. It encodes CASSQDLGALGNSPLHF.

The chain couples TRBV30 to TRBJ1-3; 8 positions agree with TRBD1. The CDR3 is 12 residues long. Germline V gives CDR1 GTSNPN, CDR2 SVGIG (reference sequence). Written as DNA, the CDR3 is TGTGCGCTGACAGGGGCTGGAAACACCATATATTTT. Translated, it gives CALTGAGNTIYF.

CDR3 sequence reads: CASSRDRRDSPLHF. In DNA form, the CDR3 reads TGTGCCAGTAGCCGCGACAGGAGAGATTCACCCCTCCACTTT. V and J are TRBV19 and TRBJ1-6; D is possibly TRBD1 (6 bases). V was cut by 6 bases and J by 8 bases, with 14 bases left in between. Germline CDR1 reads LNHDA; CDR2 reads SQIVND (reference sequence). The CDR3 runs 14 residues.

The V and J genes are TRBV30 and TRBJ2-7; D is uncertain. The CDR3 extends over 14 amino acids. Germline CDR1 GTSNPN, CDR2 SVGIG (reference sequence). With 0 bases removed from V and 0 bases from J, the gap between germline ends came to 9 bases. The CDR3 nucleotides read TGTGCCTGGAGTGTAGGCAGCCACTCCTACGAGCAGTACTTC. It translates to CAWSVGSHSYEQYF.

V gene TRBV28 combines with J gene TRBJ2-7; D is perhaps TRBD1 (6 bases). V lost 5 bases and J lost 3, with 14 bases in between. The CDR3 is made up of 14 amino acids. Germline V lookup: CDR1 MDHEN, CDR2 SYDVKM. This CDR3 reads CASSPRGRGYEQYF. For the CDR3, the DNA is TGTGCCAGCAGTCCTCGGGGCAGGGGCTACGAGCAGTACTTC. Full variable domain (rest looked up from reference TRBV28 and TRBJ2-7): DVKVTQSSRYLVKRTGEKVFLECVQDMDHENMFWYRQDPGLGLRLIYFSYDVKMKEKGDIPEGYSVSREKKERFSLILESASTNQTSMYLCASSPRGRGYEQYFGPGTRLTVT.

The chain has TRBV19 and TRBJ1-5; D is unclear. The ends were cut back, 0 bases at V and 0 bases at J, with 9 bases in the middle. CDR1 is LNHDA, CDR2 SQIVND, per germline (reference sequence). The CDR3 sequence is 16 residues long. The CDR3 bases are TGTGCCAGTAGTATAGATCCCCCAAGTAGCAATCAGCCCCAGCATTTT. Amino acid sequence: CASSIDPPSSNQPQHF.

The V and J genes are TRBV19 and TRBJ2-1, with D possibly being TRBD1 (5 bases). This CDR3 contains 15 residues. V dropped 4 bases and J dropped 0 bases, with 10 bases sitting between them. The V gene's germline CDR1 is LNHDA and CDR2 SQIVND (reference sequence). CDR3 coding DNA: TGTGCCAGTAGTAAGGGGCCAAGCTCCTACAATGAGCAGTTCTTC. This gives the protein CASSKGPSSYNEQFF.

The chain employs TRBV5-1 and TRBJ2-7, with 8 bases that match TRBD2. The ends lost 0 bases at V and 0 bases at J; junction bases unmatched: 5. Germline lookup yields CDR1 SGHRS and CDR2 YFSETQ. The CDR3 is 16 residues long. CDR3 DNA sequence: TGCGCCAGCAGCTTGGGTGCCAGCGGGAGCTCCTACGAGCAGTACTTC. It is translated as CASSLGASGSSYEQYF.

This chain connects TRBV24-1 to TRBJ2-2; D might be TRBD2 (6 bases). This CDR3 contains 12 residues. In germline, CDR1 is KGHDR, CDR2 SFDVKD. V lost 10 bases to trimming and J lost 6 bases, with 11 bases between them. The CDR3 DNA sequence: TGTGCCACGCGGGGACTTTCCGGGGAGCTGTTTTTT. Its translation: CATRGLSGELFF.

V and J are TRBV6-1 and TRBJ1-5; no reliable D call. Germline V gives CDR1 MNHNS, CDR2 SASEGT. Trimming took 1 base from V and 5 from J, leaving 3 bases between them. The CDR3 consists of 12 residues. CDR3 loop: CASSEGHQPQHF. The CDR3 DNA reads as TGTGCCAGCAGTGAAGGACATCAGCCCCAGCATTTT.

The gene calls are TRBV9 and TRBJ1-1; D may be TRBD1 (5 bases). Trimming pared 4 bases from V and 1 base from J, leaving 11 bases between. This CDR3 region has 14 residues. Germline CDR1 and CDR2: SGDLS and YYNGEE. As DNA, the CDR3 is TGTGCCAGCAGCCCTGGGGGACCGAACACTGAAGCTTTCTTT. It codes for CASSPGGPNTEAFF.

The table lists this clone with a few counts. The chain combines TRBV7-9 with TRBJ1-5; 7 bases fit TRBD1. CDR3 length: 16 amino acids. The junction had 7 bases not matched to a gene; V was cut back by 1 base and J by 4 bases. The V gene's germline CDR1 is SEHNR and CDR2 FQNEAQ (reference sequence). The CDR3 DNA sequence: TGTGCCAGCAGCTTAGATTCAGCAGGGGGTAATCAGCCCCAGCATTTT. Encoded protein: CASSLDSAGGNQPQHF.

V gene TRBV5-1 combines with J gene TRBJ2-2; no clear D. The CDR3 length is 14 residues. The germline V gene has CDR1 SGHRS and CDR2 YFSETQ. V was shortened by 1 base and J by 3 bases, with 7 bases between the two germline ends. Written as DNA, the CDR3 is TGCGCCAGCAGCTTGATTAGGGACACCGGGGAGCTGTTTTTT. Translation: CASSLIRDTGELFF.

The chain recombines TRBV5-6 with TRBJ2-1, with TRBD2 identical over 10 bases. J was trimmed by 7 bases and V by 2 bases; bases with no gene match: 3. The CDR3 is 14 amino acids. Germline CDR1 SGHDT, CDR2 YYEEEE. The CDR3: CASSLPSGGNEQFF. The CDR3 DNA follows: TGTGCCAGCAGCTTACCTAGCGGGGGTAATGAGCAGTTCTTC.

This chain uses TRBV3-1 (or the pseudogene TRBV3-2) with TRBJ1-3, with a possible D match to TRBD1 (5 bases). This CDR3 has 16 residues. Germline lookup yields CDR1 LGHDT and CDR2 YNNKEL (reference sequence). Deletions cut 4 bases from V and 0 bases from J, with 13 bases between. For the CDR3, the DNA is TGTGCCAGCAGCCCCCGGGGGGGGATCTCTGGAAACACCATATATTTT. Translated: CASSPRGGISGNTIYF.

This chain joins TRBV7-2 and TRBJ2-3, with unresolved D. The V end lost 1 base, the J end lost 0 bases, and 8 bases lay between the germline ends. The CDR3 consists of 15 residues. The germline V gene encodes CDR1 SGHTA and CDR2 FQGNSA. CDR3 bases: TGTGCCAGCAGCTTAGTTGGCGGTAGCACAGATACGCAGTATTTT. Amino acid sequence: CASSLVGGSTDTQYF.

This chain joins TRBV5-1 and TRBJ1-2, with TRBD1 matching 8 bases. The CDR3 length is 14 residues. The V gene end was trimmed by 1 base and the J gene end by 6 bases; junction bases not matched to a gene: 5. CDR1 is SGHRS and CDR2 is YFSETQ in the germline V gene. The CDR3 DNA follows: TGCGCCAGCAGCTTGACCCGGACAGGGAATGGCTACACCTTC. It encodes CASSLTRTGNGYTF.

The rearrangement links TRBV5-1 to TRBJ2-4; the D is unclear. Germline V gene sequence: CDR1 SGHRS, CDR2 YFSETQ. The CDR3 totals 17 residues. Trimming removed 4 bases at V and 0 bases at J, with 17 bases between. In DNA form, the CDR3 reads TGCGCCAGCAGCCCCTTTTGGGATGAGCTAGCCAAAAACATTCAGTACTTC. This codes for CASSPFWDELAKNIQYF.

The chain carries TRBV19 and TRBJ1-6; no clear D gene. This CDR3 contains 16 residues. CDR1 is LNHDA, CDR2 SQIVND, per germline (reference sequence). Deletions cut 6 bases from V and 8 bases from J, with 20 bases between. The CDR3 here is CASSSVVGAGDSPLHF. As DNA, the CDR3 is TGTGCCAGTAGCTCCGTAGTGGGTGCTGGGGATTCACCCCTCCACTTT.

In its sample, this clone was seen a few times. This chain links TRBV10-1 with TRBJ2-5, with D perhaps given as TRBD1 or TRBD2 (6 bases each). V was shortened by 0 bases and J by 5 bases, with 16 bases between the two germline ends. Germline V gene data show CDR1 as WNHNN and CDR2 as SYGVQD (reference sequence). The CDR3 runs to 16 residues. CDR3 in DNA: TGCGCCAGCAGTGAGTCGAAATCAACAGGGAGGGAGACCCAGTACTTC. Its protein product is CASSESKSTGRETQYF.

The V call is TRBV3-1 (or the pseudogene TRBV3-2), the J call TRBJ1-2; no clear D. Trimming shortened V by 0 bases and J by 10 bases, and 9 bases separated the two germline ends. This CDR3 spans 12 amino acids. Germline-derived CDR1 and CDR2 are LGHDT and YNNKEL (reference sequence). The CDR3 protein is CASSQDWVFYTF. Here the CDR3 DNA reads TGTGCCAGCAGCCAAGATTGGGTTTTCTACACCTTC.

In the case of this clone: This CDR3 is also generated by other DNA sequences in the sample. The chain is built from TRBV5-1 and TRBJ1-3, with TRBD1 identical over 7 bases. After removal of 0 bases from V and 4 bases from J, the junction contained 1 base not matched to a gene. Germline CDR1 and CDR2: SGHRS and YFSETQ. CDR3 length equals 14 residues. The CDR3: CASSLGTGGNTIYF. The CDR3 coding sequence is TGCGCCAGCAGCTTGGGGACAGGCGGAAACACCATATATTTT.

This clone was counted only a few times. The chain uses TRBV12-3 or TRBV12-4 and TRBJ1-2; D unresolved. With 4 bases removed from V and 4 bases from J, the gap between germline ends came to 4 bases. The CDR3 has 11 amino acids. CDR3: CASSSGYGYTF. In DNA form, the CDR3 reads TGTGCCAGCAGTTCCGGCTATGGCTACACCTTC.

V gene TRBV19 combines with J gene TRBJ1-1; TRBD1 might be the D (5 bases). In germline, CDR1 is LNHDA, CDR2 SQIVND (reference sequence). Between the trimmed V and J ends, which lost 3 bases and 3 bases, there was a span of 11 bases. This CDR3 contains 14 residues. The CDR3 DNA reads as TGTGCCAGTAGTATGCAGGGATGGGACACTGAAGCTTTCTTT. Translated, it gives CASSMQGWDTEAFF.

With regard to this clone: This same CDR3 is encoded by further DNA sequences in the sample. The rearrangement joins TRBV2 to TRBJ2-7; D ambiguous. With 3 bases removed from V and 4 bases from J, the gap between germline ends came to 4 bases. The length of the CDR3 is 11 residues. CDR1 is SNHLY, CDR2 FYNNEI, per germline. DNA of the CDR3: TGTGCCAGCAGTGATGATTACGAGCAGTACTTC. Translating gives CASSDDYEQYF. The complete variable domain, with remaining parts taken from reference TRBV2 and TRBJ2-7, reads EPEVTQTPSHQVTQMGQEVILRCVPISNHLYFYWYRQILGQKVEFLVSFYNNEISEKSEIFDDQFSVERPDGSNFTLKIRSTKLEDSAMYFCASSDDYEQYFGPGTRLTVT.